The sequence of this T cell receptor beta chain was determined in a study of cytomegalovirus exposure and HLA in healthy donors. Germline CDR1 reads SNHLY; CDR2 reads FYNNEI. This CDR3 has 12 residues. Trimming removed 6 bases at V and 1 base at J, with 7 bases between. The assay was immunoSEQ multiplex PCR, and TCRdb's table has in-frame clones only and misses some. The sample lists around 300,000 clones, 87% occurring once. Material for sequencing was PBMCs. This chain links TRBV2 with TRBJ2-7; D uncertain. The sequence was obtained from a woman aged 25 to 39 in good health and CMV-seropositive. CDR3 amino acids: CASRDRSYEQYF. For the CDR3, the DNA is TGTGCCAGCAGGGACCGATCCTACGAGCAGTACTTC.